A selection of T cell receptor beta chains follows, all from one sample in a study of regulatory T cells in long-lasting Graves disease. TCRdb recomputed calls from the multiplex PCR reads with MiXCR, one row per CDR3 protein. The table lists about 500,000 distinct CDR3 sequences, 15% to 20% of them singletons. This sample also appeared in a second study, on T cells in Graves' hyperthyroidism and ophthalmopathy.

The sample consisted of peripheral blood mononuclear cells (PBMCs), taken at new diagnosis, from a patient treated with antithyroid drugs. These receptors were collected from a man aged 35 to 55 with Graves disease. CDR3s include the opening cysteine and the closing phenylalanine or tryptophan. Each record gives: J gene, clone size, D gene, V gene, CDR3 DNA, CDR3 protein. D genes are given only for firm matches. A row's size may be missing; if present it is once, few, many or a size class.

>TRBJ2-7|-|TRBD2|TRBV3-1
TGTGCCAGCAGCCAAGATGACTCCGGGACTACCTTCTACGAGCAGTACTTC
CASSQDDSGTTFYEQYF
>TRBJ2-1|-|-|TRBV9
TGTGCCAGCAGCGCCTCGACTAGGAGTAATCGTGAGCAGTTCTTC
CASSASTRSNREQFF
>TRBJ1-1|many|-|TRBV28
TGTGCCAGCAGTTTATGGGGGGGAGAGGGCACTGAAGCTTTCTTT
CASSLWGGEGTEAFF
>TRBJ2-2|few|TRBD2|TRBV7-8
TGTGCCAGCACGGGGGGGCATTTCACCGGGGAGCTGTTTTTT
CASTGGHFTGELFF
>TRBJ1-1|few|-|TRBV10-3
TGTGCCATCAAATCACAGACTAACACTGAAGCTTTCTTT
CAIKSQTNTEAFF
>TRBJ2-3|-|-|TRBV6-2/TRBV6-3
TGTGCCAGCAGTGAATCGGGGAACACGCAGTATTTT
CASSESGNTQYF
>TRBJ2-7|many|TRBD1|TRBV5-1
TGCGCCAGCAGCTTACAGACAGGGGGCCGCTACGAGCAGTACTTC
CASSLQTGGRYEQYF
>TRBJ2-7|many|TRBD2|TRBV3-1
TGTGCCAGCAGCCAAGACCCCCCTAGCGGGGTAACCTACGAGCAGTACTTC
CASSQDPPSGVTYEQYF
>TRBJ2-3|many|-|TRBV5-1
TGCGCCAGCAGCTTCTCGCCGGTCGGCGGCACAGATACGCAGTATTTT
CASSFSPVGGTDTQYF
>TRBJ2-2|-|-|TRBV7-8
TGTGCCAGCAGCTTAGCGGGGGAGTCGCCCGGGGAGCTGTTTTTT
CASSLAGESPGELFF
>TRBJ2-1|many|TRBD2|TRBV5-1
TGCGCCAGCAGCCGGGACGGGACTAGCGGGGCCAATGAGCAGTTCTTC
CASSRDGTSGANEQFF
>TRBJ2-1|few|TRBD1|TRBV12-3/TRBV12-4
TGTGCCAGCAGTCAGACAGGGAGATATAGTAATGAGCAGTTCTTC
CASSQTGRYSNEQFF
>TRBJ2-3|-|TRBD1|TRBV5-1
TGCGCCAGCAGCCCCGCCGACAGGGGACGGGGCACAGATACGCAGTATTTT
CASSPADRGRGTDTQYF
>TRBJ2-6|-|-|TRBV14
TGTGCCAGCAGCCAAGATTTCCGGGGGAGCCTCGGGGCCAACGTCCTGACTTTC
CASSQDFRGSLGANVLTF
>TRBJ2-7|many|-|TRBV5-1
TGCGCCAGCAGCTTACAGGGAGGTTCCTCCGAGCAGTACTTC
CASSLQGGSSEQYF
>TRBJ2-1|many|TRBD2|TRBV20-1
TGCAGTGCTAGAGATGAGGTAGCGGGGACCGCGGGGGAGCAGTTCTTC
CSARDEVAGTAGEQFF
>TRBJ1-2|few|-|TRBV29-1
TGCAGCGTGATTGAGGACGCTGGGGCCTATGGCTACACCTTC
CSVIEDAGAYGYTF
>TRBJ2-2|few|-|TRBV7-9
TGTGCCAGCAGCTTAGGAGGCGGACCCGGAGAGCTGTTTTTT
CASSLGGGPGELFF
>TRBJ2-1|few|-|TRBV12-3/TRBV12-4
TGTGCCAGCAGGGGGGGATCTCGCAAAGCCTACAATGAGCAGTTCTTC
CASRGGSRKAYNEQFF
>TRBJ2-7|many|-|TRBV27
TGTGCCAGCACCCCCCGACACAACTCCTACGAGCAGTACTTC
CASTPRHNSYEQYF
>TRBJ2-7|many|-|TRBV12-3/TRBV12-4
TGTGCCAGCAGAGGGGGAGCCTACGAGCAGTACTTC
CASRGGAYEQYF
>TRBJ2-2|few|-|TRBV4-1
TGCGCCAGCAGCCAAGCTGCGGAGAGAGGGGAGCTGTTTTTT
CASSQAAERGELFF
>TRBJ1-5|-|-|TRBV20-1
TGCAGTGCTAGGGCAGAACAAGGCAATCAGCCCCAGCATTTT
CSARAEQGNQPQHF
>TRBJ2-7|many|-|TRBV12-3/TRBV12-4
TGTGCCAGCAGTCCCGTCCGGACCCACAGAAAGCAGTACTTC
CASSPVRTHRKQYF
>TRBJ2-7|few|TRBD1|TRBV11-2
TGTGCCAGCAGCGTTGGGGGGACAGGGACCTACGAGCAGTACTTC
CASSVGGTGTYEQYF
>TRBJ2-5|few|-|TRBV20-1
TGCAGTGCTAGAGTGGGTGGGGCGGAGACCCAGTACTTC
CSARVGGAETQYF
>TRBJ2-7|many|TRBD2|TRBV27
TGTGCCAGCAGGAGCGGGAGAGACTACGAGCAGTACTTC
CASRSGRDYEQYF
>TRBJ2-7|-|TRBD2|TRBV7-9
TGTGCCAGCAGCTTAGTCAATCCCCGGGGGACTAGCGGGAGTGGCGGGTACTACGAGCAGTACTTC
CASSLVNPRGTSGSGGYYEQYF
>TRBJ2-2|-|-|TRBV29-1
TGCAGCGTTGGACAGAACACCGGGGAGCTGTTTTTT
CSVGQNTGELFF
>TRBJ2-1|-|TRBD1|TRBV15
TGTGCCACCAGCAGAGATCTTGGACAGGGGGTTGAGCAGTTCTTC
CATSRDLGQGVEQFF
>TRBJ2-5|many|TRBD2|TRBV28
TGTGCCAGCAGTCAGAGCGGGAGTGATGAGACCCAGTACTTC
CASSQSGSDETQYF
>TRBJ2-1|many|TRBD2|TRBV7-6
TGTGCCAGCAGCCCCTCAACCGGGACTAGCGCCCCGGAGCAGTTCTTC
CASSPSTGTSAPEQFF
>TRBJ2-3|many|-|TRBV29-1
TGCAGCGTTGACCAGGGGCGCCAGGATACGCAGTATTTT
CSVDQGRQDTQYF
>TRBJ2-1|-|-|TRBV6-1
TGTGCCAGCAGTGAAGCTTGGATCTACAATGAGCAGTTCTTC
CASSEAWIYNEQFF
>TRBJ1-2|few|TRBD1|TRBV3-1
TGTGCCAGCAGCCAAGAGCAGGGGGCCTATGGCTACACCTTC
CASSQEQGAYGYTF
>TRBJ2-1|-|-|TRBV20-1
TGCAGTGCTAGCCTCAGGGGAAGCTCCTACAATGAGCAGTTCTTC
CSASLRGSSYNEQFF
>TRBJ2-2|few|-|TRBV19
TGTGCCTCCCTGAGGGTGGACACCGGGGAGCTGTTTTTT
CASLRVDTGELFF
>TRBJ2-2|many|TRBD2|TRBV27
TGTGCCAGCAGTTTTTTCGGGGTAGCGGGAGCCGGGGAGCTGTTTTTT
CASSFFGVAGAGELFF
>TRBJ2-2|many|TRBD1|TRBV9
TGCGCCAGCAGTGTGGCAGGGGGCAACACCGGGGAGCTGTTTTTT
CASSVAGGNTGELFF
>TRBJ2-7|many|-|TRBV2
TGTGCCAGCAGTGGACCCACTCTAGAGCAGTACTTC
CASSGPTLEQYF
>TRBJ1-1|-|-|TRBV14
TGTGCCAGCAGCCAAGCTAAGGGCTCGAATGAAGCTTTCTTT
CASSQAKGSNEAFF
>TRBJ2-5|-|TRBD1|TRBV19
TGTGCCAGTAGGACCGGACAGGGGATTTCGGAGACCCAGTACTTC
CASRTGQGISETQYF
>TRBJ2-1|few|TRBD1|TRBV7-9
TGTGCCAGCAGCCCCATTGGGACAGGGGGTTACAATGAGCAGTTCTTC
CASSPIGTGGYNEQFF
>TRBJ2-5|-|-|TRBV6-1
TGTGCCAGCAGTCCTGACAGGTCGGTGGGGACCCAGTACTTC
CASSPDRSVGTQYF
>TRBJ2-2|many|-|TRBV30
TGTGCCTGGAGCAAGTTCGCGAACACCGGGGAGCTGTTTTTT
CAWSKFANTGELFF
>TRBJ2-6|-|TRBD1|TRBV7-9
TGTGCCAGCAGCCCGCTGTTCGGGGGACAGGGCGCTTCTGGGGCCAACGTCCTGACTTTC
CASSPLFGGQGASGANVLTF
>TRBJ1-2|many|-|TRBV5-1
TGCGCCAGCAGCTTGGAAGGGGACGCAAACTATGGCTACACCTTC
CASSLEGDANYGYTF
>TRBJ2-7|few|TRBD2|TRBV19
TGTGCCAGTATACGCGGGAGTAACTACGAGCAGTACTTC
CASIRGSNYEQYF
>TRBJ1-6|many|-|TRBV18
TGTGCCAGCTCACCAGGGCCCACTGGTAATTCACCCCTCCACTTT
CASSPGPTGNSPLHF
>TRBJ2-3|many|TRBD1|TRBV5-1
TGCGCCAGCAGCGTGACTACCCGGGACAGGGGCCCAGATACGCAGTATTTT
CASSVTTRDRGPDTQYF
>TRBJ1-2|many|TRBD1|TRBV20-1
TGCAGTGCTGAGGACAGGGGGCTGCGTGGCTACACCTTC
CSAEDRGLRGYTF
>TRBJ2-5|-|-|TRBV20-1
TGCAGTGCCGGGACGGCGATCCAAGAGACCCAGTACTTC
CSAGTAIQETQYF
>TRBJ1-2|many|TRBD1|TRBV28
TGTGCCAGCAGTTTTTACGACAGGGGGTCCTATGGCTACACCTTC
CASSFYDRGSYGYTF
>TRBJ2-1|few|TRBD2|TRBV20-1
TGCAGTGTCAAGGGCGGGAGTATCTACAGTGAGCAGTTCTTC
CSVKGGSIYSEQFF